This entry lists 20 T cell receptor beta chains sequenced from one sample in a study of control samples from healthy donors and cancer patients. Here immunoSEQ multiplex PCR was the method, and the copy in TCRdb shows in-frame clones only, minus some. This repertoire shows 140,000 or so clones, 75% to 95% found once; its top ten account for approximately 3%. Sequencing was done on a sample of blood. The receptors come from a man aged 25 to 40 in good health.

This rearrangement joins TRBV6-5 to TRBJ1-1; no definite D call. The CDR3 covers 14 residues. Germline CDR1 and CDR2: MNHEY and SVGAGI. V was trimmed by 6 bases and J by 3 bases, leaving 14 bases between them. The CDR3 DNA reads TGTGCCAGCAGATTGTTGCTTGGAGACACTGAAGCTTTCTTT. Protein: CASRLLLGDTEAFF.

The chain combines TRBV11-2 with TRBJ1-2, with 7 nucleotides matching TRBD1. Per germline, CDR1 SGHAT and CDR2 FQNNGV. V lost 5 bases and J lost 6; bases outside the gene matches: 12. CDR3 size: 15 residues. This CDR3 is CASSTRQGLVNGYTF. CDR3 bases: TGTGCCAGCAGCACCAGACAGGGATTGGTTAATGGCTACACCTTC.

The chain uses TRBV21-1 and TRBJ2-7; the table's TRBD1 call for D was not verified on the DNA. TRBV21-1 is recorded as a pseudogene. The CDR3 is 20 amino acids. Written as DNA, the CDR3 is TGTGCCAGCAGCAAAGCTCCCACCCCATATTACCTAACAGGGACCTACGAGCAGTACTTC. Protein: CASSKAPTPYYLTGTYEQYF.

The rearrangement links TRBV19 to TRBJ1-5; 8 bases agree with TRBD1. This CDR3 spans 16 amino acids. Germline CDR1 LNHDA, CDR2 SQIVND (reference sequence). V shed 3 bases and J 5 bases; nucleotides not matched to a gene: 9. This CDR3 is CASSIPDRGWDQPQHF. In nucleotides, the CDR3 is TGTGCCAGTAGTATTCCTGACAGGGGTTGGGATCAGCCCCAGCATTTT.

The chain employs TRBV19 and TRBJ2-2, with D hard to call. This CDR3 spans 12 amino acids. The ends were cut back, 4 bases at V and 6 bases at J, with 6 bases in the middle. From germline, CDR1 is LNHDA and CDR2 SQIVND (reference sequence). The CDR3 here is CASSRWPGELFF. The CDR3 DNA sequence: TGTGCCAGTAGTAGGTGGCCCGGGGAGCTGTTTTTT.

This clone was detected only once. Sequence at one end of the junction differs from germline and may be a read error. The rearrangement joins TRBV7-3 to TRBJ2-7; D is perhaps TRBD1 or TRBD2 (5 bases each). The length of the CDR3 is 11 residues. Germline V lookup: CDR1 SGHTA, CDR2 FQGTGA. The CDR3 nucleotides are TGTGCCAGCAGCTTAAAGGGGAGTGGCGACTTC. This gives the protein CASSLKGSGDF.

The rearrangement uses TRBV9 and TRBJ1-2; TRBD1 aligns across 7 bases. Germline loops: CDR1 SGDLS, CDR2 YYNGEE. The CDR3 is 15 amino acids. The J segment lost 5 bases and the V segment lost 4 bases, leaving 11 bases of the junction unmatched. Here the CDR3 reads CASSPTTGTRYGYTF. The CDR3 DNA reads as TGTGCCAGCAGCCCGACGACAGGGACTCGATATGGCTACACCTTC.

This chain uses TRBV9 with TRBJ1-3, with a weak D call TRBD1 (6 bases). There are 15 residues in the CDR3. The germline gives CDR1 SGDLS, CDR2 YYNGEE. The V gene lost 4 bases and the J gene lost 6 bases, with 17 bases spanning the gap. As DNA, the CDR3 is TGTGCCAGCAGCCCCCAAGGGGGGAACCCAAACACCATATATTTT. Translated, it gives CASSPQGGNPNTIYF.

The rearrangement links TRBV5-4 to TRBJ2-7, with D uncertain. This CDR3 is 14 amino acids long. V gave up 0 bases and J gave up 3 bases, with 10 bases separating them. Germline V gives CDR1 SGHNT, CDR2 YYREEE (reference sequence). The DNA of the CDR3 is TGTGCCAGCAGCTTGGAGACGCGACTCTACGAGCAGTACTTC. Amino acids: CASSLETRLYEQYF.

The V gene is TRBV29-1, the J gene TRBJ2-7; D unclear. The CDR3 has 10 residues. Trimming left V 0 bases short and J 3 bases short, with 0 bases between. CDR1 and CDR2 from the germline V gene are SQVTM and ANQGSEA. CDR3 sequence: CSVEDYEQYF. The CDR3 nucleotides are TGCAGCGTTGAAGACTACGAGCAGTACTTC.

The chain employs TRBV19 and TRBJ1-5; 8 bases map to TRBD1. The germline CDR1 and CDR2 sequences are LNHDA and SQIVND (reference sequence). V lost 4 bases, J lost 2 bases, and 4 bases stayed unmatched. The CDR3 extends over 15 amino acids. The CDR3 coding sequence is TGTGCCAGTAGTAAACAGGGGGATGGCAATCAGCCCCAGCATTTT. This gives the protein CASSKQGDGNQPQHF.

The chain uses TRBV5-1 and TRBJ2-3, with D possibly matching TRBD1 (6 bases). The ends were cut back, 0 bases at V and 6 bases at J, with 17 bases in the middle. CDR1 and CDR2 from the germline V gene are SGHRS and YFSETQ. The CDR3 runs to 16 residues. CDR3 region: CASSLAGLRDIDTQYF. The DNA of the CDR3 is TGCGCCAGCAGCTTGGCCGGGCTCCGGGACATCGATACGCAGTATTTT.

The chain has TRBV5-6 and TRBJ1-2; unclear D gene. The CDR3 is 15 amino acids. CDR1 SGHDT and CDR2 YYEEEE come from the germline V gene. With 0 bases removed from V and 0 bases from J, the gap between germline ends came to 9 bases. This CDR3 reads CASSLVADTNYGYTF. Here the CDR3 DNA reads TGTGCCAGCAGCTTGGTAGCAGATACTAACTATGGCTACACCTTC.

The CDR3, as DNA: TGTGCCAGCTCACCTGGGGGGTACGAGCAGTACTTC. The encoded protein is CASSPGGYEQYF. J is TRBJ2-7 and V is TRBV18; a weak D match, TRBD2 (6 bases). CDR1 is KGHSH, CDR2 LQKENI, per germline. CDR3 length: 12 residues. Deletions cut 3 bases from V and 4 bases from J, with 7 bases between.

The chain employs TRBV24-1 and TRBJ1-1; D might be TRBD1 (6 bases). The CDR3 runs 12 residues. V was pared by 7 bases and J by 2 bases, with 7 bases between. The germline CDR1 and CDR2 sequences are KGHDR and SFDVKD. CDR3 residues: CATRDSNTEAFF. In nucleotides, the CDR3 is TGTGCCACCAGGGACAGCAACACTGAAGCTTTCTTT.

This chain connects TRBV7-9 to TRBJ2-7; D uncertain. Germline values: CDR1 SEHNR, CDR2 FQNEAQ (reference sequence). Trimming pared 2 bases from V and 2 bases from J, leaving 13 bases between. The CDR3 sequence is 15 residues long. The CDR3 protein is CASSLHTDKPYEQYF. The CDR3 DNA sequence: TGTGCCAGCAGCTTACATACAGACAAACCCTACGAGCAGTACTTC.

The chain is built from TRBV7-3 and TRBJ2-2, with D uncertain. Germline V CDR1 and CDR2: SGHTA, FQGTGA. Trimming cost V 0 bases and J 5 bases, with 16 bases left between them. The CDR3 is 17 amino acids. The CDR3: CASSLTGQEVGTGELFF. The DNA of the CDR3 is TGTGCCAGCAGCTTAACTGGGCAGGAAGTAGGGACCGGGGAGCTGTTTTTT.

V and J are TRBV5-4 and TRBJ2-7, with 9 bases matching TRBD1. J lost 3 bases, V lost 4 bases, and 5 bases had no gene match. Germline CDR1 reads SGHNT; CDR2 reads YYREEE (reference sequence). The CDR3 runs 14 residues. CDR3 sequence: CASSKTDRGYEQYF. The DNA of the CDR3 is TGTGCCAGCAGCAAGACGGACAGGGGCTACGAGCAGTACTTC. Full variable domain (rest looked up from reference TRBV5-4 and TRBJ2-7): ETGVTQSPTHLIKTRGQQVTLRCSSQSGHNTVSWYQQALGQGPQFIFQYYREEENGRGNFPPRFSGLQFPNYSSELNVNALELDDSALYLCASSKTDRGYEQYFGPGTRLTVT.

Comments on this clone: Its ends do not fully match the called genes, so a read error is possible. J is TRBJ1-2 and V is TRBV10-3, with no clear D. CDR3 length: 12 residues. CDR1 ENHRY and CDR2 SYGVKD come from the germline V gene. The CDR3: CAIRESNYGYTF. Written as DNA, the CDR3 is TGTGCCATCAGAGAGTCTAACTATGGCTACACCTTC.

J is TRBJ1-1 and V is TRBV29-1; no reliable D call. The CDR3 length is 13 residues. Germline CDR1 reads SQVTM; CDR2 reads ANQGSEA. V was trimmed by 7 bases and J by 4 bases, leaving 16 bases between them. The chain's CDR3 is CSALRAGSTEAFF. The CDR3 coding sequence is TGCAGCGCCCTCCGCGCGGGGAGCACTGAAGCTTTCTTT.